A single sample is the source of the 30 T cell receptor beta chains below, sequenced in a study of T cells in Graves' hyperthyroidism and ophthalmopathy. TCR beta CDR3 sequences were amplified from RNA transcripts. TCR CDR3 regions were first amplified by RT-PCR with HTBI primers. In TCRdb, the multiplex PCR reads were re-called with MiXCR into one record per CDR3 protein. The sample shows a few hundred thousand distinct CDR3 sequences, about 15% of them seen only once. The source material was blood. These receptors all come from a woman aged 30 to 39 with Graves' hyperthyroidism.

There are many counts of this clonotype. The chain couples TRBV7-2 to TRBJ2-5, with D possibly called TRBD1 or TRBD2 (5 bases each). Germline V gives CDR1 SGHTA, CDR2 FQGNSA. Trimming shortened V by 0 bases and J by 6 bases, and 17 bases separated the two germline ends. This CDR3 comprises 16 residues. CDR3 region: CASSLASRDPYQTQYF. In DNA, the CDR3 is TGTGCCAGCAGCTTAGCCAGCCGGGACCCATACCAGACCCAGTACTTC.

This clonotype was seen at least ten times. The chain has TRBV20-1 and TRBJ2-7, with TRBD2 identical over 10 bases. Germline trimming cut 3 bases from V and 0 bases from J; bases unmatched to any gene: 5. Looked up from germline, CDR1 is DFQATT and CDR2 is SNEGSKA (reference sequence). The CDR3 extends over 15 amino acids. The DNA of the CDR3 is TGCAGTGCTAGTAAAGGACTAGCGGCCTCCTACGAGCAGTACTTC. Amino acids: CSASKGLAASYEQYF.

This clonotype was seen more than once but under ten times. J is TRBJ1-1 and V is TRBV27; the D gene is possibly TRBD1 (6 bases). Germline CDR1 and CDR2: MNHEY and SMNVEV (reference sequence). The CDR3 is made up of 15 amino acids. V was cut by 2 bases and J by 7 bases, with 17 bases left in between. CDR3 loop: CASSLGGHVPGEAFF. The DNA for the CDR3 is TGTGCCAGCAGTTTAGGGGGGCACGTCCCAGGTGAAGCTTTCTTT.

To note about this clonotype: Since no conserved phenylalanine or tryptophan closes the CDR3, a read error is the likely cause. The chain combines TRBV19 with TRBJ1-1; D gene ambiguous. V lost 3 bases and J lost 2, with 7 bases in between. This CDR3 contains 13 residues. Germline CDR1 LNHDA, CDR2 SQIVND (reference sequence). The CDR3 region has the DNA TGTGCCAGTAGTATGGTCCAAAACACTGAAGCTTTCCTT. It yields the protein CASSMVQNTEAFL.

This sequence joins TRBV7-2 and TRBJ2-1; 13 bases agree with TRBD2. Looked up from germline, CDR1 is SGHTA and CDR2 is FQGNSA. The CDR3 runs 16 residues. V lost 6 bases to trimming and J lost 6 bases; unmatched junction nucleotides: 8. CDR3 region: CASSNGLAGVSNEQFF. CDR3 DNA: TGTGCCAGCAGTAACGGACTAGCGGGAGTAAGCAATGAGCAGTTCTTC.

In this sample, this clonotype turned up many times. The CDR3 is CAWSEDGGGDQPQHF. DNA of the CDR3: TGTGCCTGGAGTGAGGATGGGGGGGGAGATCAGCCCCAGCATTTT. The genes are TRBV30 and TRBJ1-5; D perhaps matches TRBD1 (5 bases). V lost 1 base and J 5 bases, leaving 15 bases between the germline ends. The CDR3 runs to 15 residues. The germline gives CDR1 GTSNPN, CDR2 SVGIG (reference sequence).

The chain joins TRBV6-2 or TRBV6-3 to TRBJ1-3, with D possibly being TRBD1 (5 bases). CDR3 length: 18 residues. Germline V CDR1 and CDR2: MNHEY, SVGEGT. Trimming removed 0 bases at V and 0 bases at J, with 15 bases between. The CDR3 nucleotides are TGTGCCAGCAGTTACTCGAGTACAGGACGGCTCTCTGGAAACACCATATATTTT. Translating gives CASSYSSTGRLSGNTIYF.

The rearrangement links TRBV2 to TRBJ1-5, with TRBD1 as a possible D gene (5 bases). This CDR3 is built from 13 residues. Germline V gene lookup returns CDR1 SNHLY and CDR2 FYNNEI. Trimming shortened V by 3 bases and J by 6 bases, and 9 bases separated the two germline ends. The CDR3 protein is CASSDGTVQPQHF. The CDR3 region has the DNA TGTGCCAGCAGTGATGGGACGGTTCAGCCCCAGCATTTT. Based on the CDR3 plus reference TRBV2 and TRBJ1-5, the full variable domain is EPEVTQTPSHQVTQMGQEVILRCVPISNHLYFYWYRQILGQKVEFLVSFYNNEISEKSEIFDDQFSVERPDGSNFTLKIRSTKLEDSAMYFCASSDGTVQPQHFGDGTRLSIL.

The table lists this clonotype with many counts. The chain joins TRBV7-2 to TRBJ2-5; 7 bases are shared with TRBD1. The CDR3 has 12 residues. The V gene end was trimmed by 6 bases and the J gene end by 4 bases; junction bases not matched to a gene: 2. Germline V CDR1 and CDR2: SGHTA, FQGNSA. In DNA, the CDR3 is TGTGCCAGCAGTCGGGACAGAGAGACCCAGTACTTC. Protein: CASSRDRETQYF.

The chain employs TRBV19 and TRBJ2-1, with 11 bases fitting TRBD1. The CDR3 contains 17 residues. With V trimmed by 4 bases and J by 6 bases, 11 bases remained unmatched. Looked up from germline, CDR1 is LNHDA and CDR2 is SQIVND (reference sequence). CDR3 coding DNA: TGTGCCAGTAGTACGAGGGACAGGGGGGAGTTAGGCAATGAGCAGTTCTTC. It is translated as CASSTRDRGELGNEQFF.

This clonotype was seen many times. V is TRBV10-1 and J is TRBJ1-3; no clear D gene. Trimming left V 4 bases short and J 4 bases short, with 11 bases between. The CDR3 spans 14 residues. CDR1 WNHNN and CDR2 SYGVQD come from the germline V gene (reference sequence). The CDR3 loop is CASSASVEGNTIYF. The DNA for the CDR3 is TGCGCCAGCAGTGCTTCAGTCGAAGGAAACACCATATATTTT.

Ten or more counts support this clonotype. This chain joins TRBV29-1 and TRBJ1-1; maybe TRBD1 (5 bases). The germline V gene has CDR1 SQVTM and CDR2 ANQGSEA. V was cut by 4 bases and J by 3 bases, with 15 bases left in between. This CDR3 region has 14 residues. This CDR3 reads CSVGPSGSDTEAFF. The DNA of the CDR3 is TGCAGCGTTGGCCCTTCAGGGTCAGACACTGAAGCTTTCTTT.

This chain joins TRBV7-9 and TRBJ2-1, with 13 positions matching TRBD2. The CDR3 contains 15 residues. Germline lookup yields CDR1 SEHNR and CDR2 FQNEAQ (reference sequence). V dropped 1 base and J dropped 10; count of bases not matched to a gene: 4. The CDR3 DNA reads TGTGCCAGCAGCTTAGTACTAGCGGGAGGGGAAGAGCAGTTCTTC. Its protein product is CASSLVLAGGEEQFF.

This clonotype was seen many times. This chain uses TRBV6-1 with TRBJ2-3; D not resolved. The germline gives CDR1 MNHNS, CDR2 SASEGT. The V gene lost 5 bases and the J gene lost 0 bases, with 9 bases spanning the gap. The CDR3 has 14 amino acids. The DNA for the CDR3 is TGTGCCAGCAGTTTCCGTTCTAGCACAGATACGCAGTATTTT. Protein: CASSFRSSTDTQYF.

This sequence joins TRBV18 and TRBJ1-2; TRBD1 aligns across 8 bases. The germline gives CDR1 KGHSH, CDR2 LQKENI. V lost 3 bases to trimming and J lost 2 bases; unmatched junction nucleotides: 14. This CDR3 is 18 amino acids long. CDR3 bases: TGTGCCAGCTCACCCGTCGCCATGGAGGGACAGGAAAACTATGGCTACACCTTC. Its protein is CASSPVAMEGQENYGYTF. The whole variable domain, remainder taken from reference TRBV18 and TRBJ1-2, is NAGVMQNPRHLVRRRGQEARLRCSPMKGHSHVYWYRQLPEEGLKFMVYLQKENIIDESGMPKERFSAEFPKEGPSILRIQQVVRGDSAAYFCASSPVAMEGQENYGYTFGSGTRLTVV.

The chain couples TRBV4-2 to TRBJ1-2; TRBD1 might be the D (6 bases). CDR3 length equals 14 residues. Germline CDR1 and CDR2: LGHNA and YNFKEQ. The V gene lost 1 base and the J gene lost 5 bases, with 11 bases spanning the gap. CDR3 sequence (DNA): TGTGCCAGCAGCCAAGCGGAGGGGGTTTATGGCTACACCTTC. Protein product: CASSQAEGVYGYTF.

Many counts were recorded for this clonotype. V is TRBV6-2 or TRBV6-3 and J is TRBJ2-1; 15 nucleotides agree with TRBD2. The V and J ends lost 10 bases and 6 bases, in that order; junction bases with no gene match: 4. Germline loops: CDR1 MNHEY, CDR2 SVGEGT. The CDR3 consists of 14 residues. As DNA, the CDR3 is TGTGCCATTGGGGGACTAGCGGGAGGCAATGAGCAGTTCTTC. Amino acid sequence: CAIGGLAGGNEQFF.

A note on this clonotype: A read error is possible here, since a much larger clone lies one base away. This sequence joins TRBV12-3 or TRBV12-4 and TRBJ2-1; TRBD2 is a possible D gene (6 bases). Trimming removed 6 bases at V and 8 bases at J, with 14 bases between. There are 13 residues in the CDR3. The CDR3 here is CASSQDYPDEQFF. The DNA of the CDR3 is TGTGCCAGCAGCCAGGACTATCCGGATGAGCAGTTCTTC.

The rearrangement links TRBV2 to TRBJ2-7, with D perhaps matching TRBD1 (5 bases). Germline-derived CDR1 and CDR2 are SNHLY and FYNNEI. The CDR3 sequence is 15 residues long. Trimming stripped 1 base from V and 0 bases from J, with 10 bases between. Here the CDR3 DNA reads TGTGCCAGCAGTGAAGACAGGCGGACCTCCTACGAGCAGTACTTC. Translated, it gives CASSEDRRTSYEQYF.

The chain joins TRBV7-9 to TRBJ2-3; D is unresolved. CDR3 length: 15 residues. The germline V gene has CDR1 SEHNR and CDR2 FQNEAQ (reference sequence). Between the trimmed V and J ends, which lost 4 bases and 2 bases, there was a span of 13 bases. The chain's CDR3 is CASSSYDEYTDTQYF. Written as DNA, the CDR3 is TGTGCCAGCAGCTCCTACGACGAGTACACAGATACGCAGTATTTT.

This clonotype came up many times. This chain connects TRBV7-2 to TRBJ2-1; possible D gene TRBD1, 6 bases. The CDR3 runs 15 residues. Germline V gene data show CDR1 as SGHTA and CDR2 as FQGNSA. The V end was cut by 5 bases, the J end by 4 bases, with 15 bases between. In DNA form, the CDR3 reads TGTGCCAGCAGCGCTAGGGGGATTGCTTACAATGAGCAGTTCTTC. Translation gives CASSARGIAYNEQFF.

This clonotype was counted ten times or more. Here the CDR3 reads CASRDSGWETQYF. CDR3 coding DNA: TGTGCCAGCAGGGACTCGGGCTGGGAGACCCAGTACTTC. This rearrangement joins TRBV12-3 or TRBV12-4 to TRBJ2-5; tentatively, D is TRBD2 (5 bases). Trimming took 6 bases from V and 5 from J, leaving 13 bases between them. The CDR3 length is 13 residues.

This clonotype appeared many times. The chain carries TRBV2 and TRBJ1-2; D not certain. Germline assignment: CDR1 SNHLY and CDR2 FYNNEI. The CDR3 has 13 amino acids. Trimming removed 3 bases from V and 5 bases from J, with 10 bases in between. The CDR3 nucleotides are TGTGCCAGCAGTGATATCAGAGAGTATGGCTACACCTTC. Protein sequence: CASSDIREYGYTF.

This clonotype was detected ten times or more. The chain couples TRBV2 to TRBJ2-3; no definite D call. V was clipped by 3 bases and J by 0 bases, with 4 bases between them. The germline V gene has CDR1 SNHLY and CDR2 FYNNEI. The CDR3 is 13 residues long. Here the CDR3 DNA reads TGTGCCAGCAGTGAGGACAGCACAGATACGCAGTATTTT. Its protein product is CASSEDSTDTQYF. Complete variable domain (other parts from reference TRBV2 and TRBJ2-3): EPEVTQTPSHQVTQMGQEVILRCVPISNHLYFYWYRQILGQKVEFLVSFYNNEISEKSEIFDDQFSVERPDGSNFTLKIRSTKLEDSAMYFCASSEDSTDTQYFGPGTRLTVL.

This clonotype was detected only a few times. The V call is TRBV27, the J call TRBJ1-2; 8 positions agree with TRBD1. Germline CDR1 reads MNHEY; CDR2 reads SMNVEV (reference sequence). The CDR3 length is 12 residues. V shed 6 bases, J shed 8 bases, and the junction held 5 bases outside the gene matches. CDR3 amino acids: CASSPTGEGYTF. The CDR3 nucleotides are TGTGCCAGCAGCCCGACAGGGGAGGGCTACACCTTC.

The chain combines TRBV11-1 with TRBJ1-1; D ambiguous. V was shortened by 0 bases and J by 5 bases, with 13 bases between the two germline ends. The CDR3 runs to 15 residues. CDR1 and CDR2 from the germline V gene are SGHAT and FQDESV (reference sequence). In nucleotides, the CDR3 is TGTGCCAGCAGCTTAGCGCTAGGTTCGGGTACTGAAGCTTTCTTT. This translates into CASSLALGSGTEAFF.

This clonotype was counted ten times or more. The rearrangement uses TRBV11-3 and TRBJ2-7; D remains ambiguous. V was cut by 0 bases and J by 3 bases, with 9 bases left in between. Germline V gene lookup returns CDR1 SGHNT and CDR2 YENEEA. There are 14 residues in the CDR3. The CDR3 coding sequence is TGTGCCAGCAGCTTAGATCCGACGGACTACGAGCAGTACTTC. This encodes CASSLDPTDYEQYF.

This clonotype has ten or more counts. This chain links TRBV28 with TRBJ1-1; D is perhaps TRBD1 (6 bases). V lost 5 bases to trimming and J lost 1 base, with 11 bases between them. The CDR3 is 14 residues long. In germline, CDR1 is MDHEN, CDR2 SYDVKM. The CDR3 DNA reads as TGTGCCAGCAGTCCCTGGACAGCGAACACTGAAGCTTTCTTT. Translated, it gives CASSPWTANTEAFF.

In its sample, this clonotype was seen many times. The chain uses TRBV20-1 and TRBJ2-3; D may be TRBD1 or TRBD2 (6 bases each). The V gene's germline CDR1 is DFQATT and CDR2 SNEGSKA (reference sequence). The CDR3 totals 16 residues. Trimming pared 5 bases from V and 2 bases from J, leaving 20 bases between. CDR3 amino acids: CSAPPNWGAFTDTQYF. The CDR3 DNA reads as TGCAGTGCTCCTCCAAACTGGGGGGCCTTCACAGATACGCAGTATTTT.

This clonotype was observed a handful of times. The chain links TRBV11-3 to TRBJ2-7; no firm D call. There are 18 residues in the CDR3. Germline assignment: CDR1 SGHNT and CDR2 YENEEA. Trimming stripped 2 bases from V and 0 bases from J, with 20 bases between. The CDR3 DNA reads TGTGCCAGCAGCTTAAGAGGACGGCTCTATGCTGACTCCTACGAGCAGTACTTC. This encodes CASSLRGRLYADSYEQYF. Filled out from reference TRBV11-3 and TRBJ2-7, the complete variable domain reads EAGVVQSPRYKIIEKKQPVAFWCNPISGHNTLYWYLQNLGQGPELLIRYENEEAVDDSQLPKDRFSAERLKGVDSTLKIQPAELGDSAVYLCASSLRGRLYADSYEQYFGPGTRLTVT.